The 26 T cell receptor beta chains listed next were all sequenced from one sample in a study of OX40 agonist ivuxolimab in advanced cancers. Using immunoSEQ multiplex PCR, the repertoire was profiled, and TCRdb retains in-frame clones only, with some absent. Of about 150,000 clones in the sample, 85% to 95% are singletons; the top ten hold 0.31%. Sequencing was performed on CD4+ or CD8+ T cells sorted from blood, taken in a trial of the OX40 agonist ivuxolimab. The receptor set was obtained from an adult with an advanced solid tumor such as melanoma, head and neck, liver or kidney cancer.

The V and J genes are TRBV5-1 and TRBJ1-4, with a possible D match to TRBD1 (5 bases). This CDR3 has 15 residues. Germline V gene data show CDR1 as SGHRS and CDR2 as YFSETQ. V shed 1 base and J shed 6 bases, with 13 bases lying between them. The CDR3 region has the DNA TGCGCCAGCAGCTTGAGGGACCCCCGGGATGAAAAACTGTTTTTT. Its translation: CASSLRDPRDEKLFF.

The chain links TRBV5-4 to TRBJ2-7; 7 nucleotides match TRBD2. V gave up 3 bases and J gave up 7 bases; unmatched junction bases: 7. The CDR3 runs 13 residues. Germline assignment: CDR1 SGHNT and CDR2 YYREEE (reference sequence). The CDR3 region has the DNA TGTGCCAGCAGCTCGGGAGGTGCCCGAGAGCAGTACTTC. It is translated as CASSSGGAREQYF.

This clone has a single count. The gene calls are TRBV9 and TRBJ1-1; maybe TRBD1 (5 bases). Trimming pared 4 bases from V and 0 bases from J, leaving 16 bases between. This CDR3 has 16 amino acids. The germline V gene has CDR1 SGDLS and CDR2 YYNGEE. The CDR3 DNA reads TGTGCCAGCAGCTCTCACCCCGACAGCATGAACACTGAAGCTTTCTTT. Its translation is CASSSHPDSMNTEAFF.

V gene TRBV19 combines with J gene TRBJ1-5; D ambiguous. The CDR3 contains 16 residues. Trimming left V 3 bases short and J 0 bases short, with 12 bases between. The germline CDR1 and CDR2 sequences are LNHDA and SQIVND (reference sequence). The CDR3 DNA reads TGTGCCAGTAGTATCAGGACGGAGTATAGCAATCAGCCCCAGCATTTT. This gives the protein CASSIRTEYSNQPQHF. The full variable domain, in which reference TRBV19 and TRBJ1-5 provide the parts outside the CDR3, is DGGITQSPKYLFRKEGQNVTLSCEQNLNHDAMYWYRQDPGQGLRLIYYSQIVNDFQKGDIAEGYSVSREKKESFPLTVTSAQKNPTAFYLCASSIRTEYSNQPQHFGDGTRLSIL.

The chain uses TRBV5-1 and TRBJ2-5; 8 nucleotides align to TRBD2. Germline loops: CDR1 SGHRS, CDR2 YFSETQ. The V and J ends lost 1 base and 4 bases, in that order; junction bases with no gene match: 3. CDR3 length equals 14 residues. The CDR3 reads CASSLSTSGETQYF. DNA of the CDR3: TGCGCCAGCAGCTTGTCTACTAGCGGAGAGACCCAGTACTTC.

This rearrangement joins TRBV6-1 to TRBJ2-7, with 9 nucleotides matching TRBD2. This CDR3 contains 15 residues. V gave up 0 bases and J gave up 2 bases; unmatched junction bases: 2. Germline V gene sequence: CDR1 MNHNS, CDR2 SASEGT. The CDR3 DNA is TGTGCCAGCAGTGAAGCCAGCGGGGGGACCTACGAGCAGTACTTC. It encodes CASSEASGGTYEQYF.

This clone has a handful of counts. The chain links TRBV6-5 to TRBJ1-2; D possibly corresponds to TRBD1 (5 bases). The germline V and J ends were trimmed by 0 bases and 6 bases, with 8 bases remaining between them. CDR1 and CDR2 from the germline V gene are MNHEY and SVGAGI. This CDR3 spans 13 amino acids. CDR3 coding DNA: TGTGCCAGCAGTTACTCAGGGGTGGATGGCTACACCTTC. Protein sequence: CASSYSGVDGYTF.

This clone showed up just a few times. The chain uses TRBV6-6 and TRBJ2-7; D not resolved. The CDR3 runs to 11 residues. The V gene's germline CDR1 is MNHNY and CDR2 SVGAGI (reference sequence). Trimming cost V 5 bases and J 5 bases, with 7 bases left between them. CDR3 nucleotides: TGTGCCAGCAGTGCCTACCACGAGCAGTACTTC. Amino acids: CASSAYHEQYF.

The gene calls are TRBV5-1 and TRBJ1-4; 9 bases match TRBD1. This CDR3 region has 14 residues. V gave up 4 bases and J gave up 8 bases; unmatched junction bases: 6. Germline V gives CDR1 SGHRS, CDR2 YFSETQ. The CDR3 spells CASSPGQGNEKLFF. In nucleotides, the CDR3 is TGCGCCAGCAGCCCGGGACAGGGAAACGAAAAACTGTTTTTT.

This clone came up a few times. This chain links TRBV5-1 with TRBJ2-7; D remains ambiguous. The germline gives CDR1 SGHRS, CDR2 YFSETQ. Trimming took 0 bases from V and 4 from J, leaving 11 bases between them. The length of the CDR3 is 14 residues. Written as DNA, the CDR3 is TGCGCCAGCAGCTTGGACGGGCAGGTTTACGAGCAGTACTTC. This encodes CASSLDGQVYEQYF.

The genes are TRBV5-1 and TRBJ2-7; D possibly corresponds to TRBD1 (5 bases). Trimming took 0 bases from V and 3 from J, leaving 10 bases between them. The CDR3 is made up of 14 amino acids. In germline, CDR1 is SGHRS, CDR2 YFSETQ. The CDR3 DNA reads as TGCGCCAGCAGCTTGGGACAGTCCCGCTACGAGCAGTACTTC. Translated, it gives CASSLGQSRYEQYF.

CDR3 in amino acids: CASSLGSDRWQYF. The CDR3 region has the DNA TGTGCCAGCAGCTTGGGATCTGACAGGTGGCAGTACTTC. V is TRBV5-4 and J is TRBJ2-7; weak D call: TRBD1 (6 bases). V was pared by 0 bases and J by 9 bases, with 13 bases between. Germline V lookup: CDR1 SGHNT, CDR2 YYREEE (reference sequence). The CDR3 extends over 13 amino acids.

The chain uses TRBV9 and TRBJ1-2; 9 nucleotides agree with TRBD1. The V gene's germline CDR1 is SGDLS and CDR2 YYNGEE. With V trimmed by 4 bases and J by 6 bases, 10 bases remained unmatched. The CDR3 has 15 residues. CDR3 in amino acids: CASSFRQGGGNGYTF. The CDR3 nucleotides read TGTGCCAGCAGCTTCCGACAGGGGGGAGGGAATGGCTACACCTTC.

The CDR3 sequence is CASSAARSEAFF. In nucleotides, the CDR3 is TGTGCCAGCAGCGCGGCCAGGTCGGAGGCTTTCTTT. The V gene is TRBV7-2, the J gene TRBJ1-1, with D unclear. CDR1 is SGHTA, CDR2 FQGNSA, per germline. CDR3 length: 12 amino acids. V was pared by 5 bases and J by 11 bases, with 15 bases between.

The chain joins TRBV19 to TRBJ1-1; D might be TRBD1 (5 bases). The CDR3 is 14 amino acids. The ends were cut back, 3 bases at V and 7 bases at J, with 15 bases in the middle. The germline gives CDR1 LNHDA, CDR2 SQIVND (reference sequence). The DNA of the CDR3 is TGTGCCAGTAGTATCCCCAGGGTGGGCCATGAAGCTTTCTTT. Its translation: CASSIPRVGHEAFF.

V gene TRBV9 combines with J gene TRBJ2-3; TRBD2 aligns across 11 bases. CDR3 length equals 16 residues. Germline-derived CDR1 and CDR2 are SGDLS and YYNGEE. With 4 bases clipped from V and 3 bases from J, the junction kept 7 bases outside the gene matches. The CDR3 sequence is CASSISGGAWTDTQYF. The CDR3 DNA sequence: TGTGCCAGCAGCATTAGCGGGGGGGCCTGGACAGATACGCAGTATTTT.

Here the CDR3 DNA reads TGTGCCAGCAGCGGAGGGGGGTGGAACACTGAAGCTTTCTTT. It is translated as CASSGGGWNTEAFF. V is TRBV7-2 and J is TRBJ1-1; tentative D call: TRBD1 (6 bases). V was shortened by 5 bases and J by 1 base, with 11 bases between the two germline ends. The CDR3 runs 14 residues. The germline V gene has CDR1 SGHTA and CDR2 FQGNSA.

The rearrangement uses TRBV6-5 and TRBJ2-7; D is unresolved. The CDR3 consists of 13 residues. CDR1 and CDR2 (germline): MNHEY, SVGAGI. The V and J ends lost 1 base and 4 bases respectively, with 8 bases between them. The CDR3 DNA is TGTGCCAGCAGTTACTTGGAAAGATACGAGCAGTACTTC. It specifies CASSYLERYEQYF.

This clone has just a few counts. This chain uses TRBV5-1 with TRBJ1-1; a weak D match, TRBD1 (5 bases). Germline loops: CDR1 SGHRS, CDR2 YFSETQ. Trimming took off 4 bases at V and 7 bases at J, with 17 bases between the two ends. The CDR3 runs to 14 residues. The CDR3 is CASSPNEGSGEAFF. In DNA, the CDR3 is TGCGCCAGCAGCCCCAATGAGGGGAGTGGTGAAGCTTTCTTT.

The J gene is TRBJ2-3, the V gene TRBV14; a possible D gene is TRBD1 (5 bases). The CDR3 has 15 residues. V lost 8 bases and J lost 1, with 16 bases in between. In germline, CDR1 is SGHDN, CDR2 FVKESK. The CDR3 here is CASSPWGRGTDTQYF. The CDR3 region has the DNA TGTGCCAGCTCTCCGTGGGGCCGGGGCACAGATACGCAGTATTTT.

As concerns this clone: The same CDR3 is also encoded by other DNA sequences in this sample. The J gene is TRBJ1-2, the V gene TRBV7-2; unclear D gene. V shed 5 bases and J shed 1 base, with 8 bases lying between them. The CDR3 contains 13 residues. Germline lookup yields CDR1 SGHTA and CDR2 FQGNSA. The CDR3 region is CASSPDGNYGYTF. CDR3 nucleotide sequence: TGTGCCAGCAGCCCTGACGGTAACTATGGCTACACCTTC.

The CDR3 reads CASSQVSRETQYF. The CDR3, as DNA: TGCGCCAGCAGCCAAGTTAGCAGGGAGACCCAGTACTTC. V and J are TRBV4-3 and TRBJ2-5; D gene unclear. Trimming left V 1 base short and J 5 bases short, with 8 bases between. This CDR3 is 13 amino acids long. Germline V gene data show CDR1 as LGHNA and CDR2 as YSLEER.

This clone was recorded a few times. J is TRBJ1-4 and V is TRBV30, with D unresolved. This CDR3 contains 14 residues. Per germline, CDR1 GTSNPN and CDR2 SVGIG (reference sequence). V shed 4 bases and J shed 8 bases, with 17 bases lying between them. The CDR3, as DNA: TGTGCCTGGACCAAAGGAGGGATTTTGGAAAAACTGTTTTTT. Its protein product is CAWTKGGILEKLFF. The variable domain in full, with the rest retrieved from reference TRBV30 and TRBJ1-4, is SQTIHQWPATLVQPVGSPLSLECTVEGTSNPNLYWYRQAAGRGLQLLFYSVGIGQISSEVPQNLSASRPQDRQFILSSKKLLLSDSGFYLCAWTKGGILEKLFFGSGTQLSVL.

The V and J genes are TRBV19 and TRBJ1-6; D is perhaps TRBD1 (5 bases). V was cut by 3 bases and J by 8 bases, with 11 bases left in between. The CDR3 extends over 14 amino acids. CDR1 is LNHDA and CDR2 is SQIVND in the germline V gene (reference sequence). The CDR3 reads CASSMTAKDSPLHF. Here the CDR3 DNA reads TGTGCCAGTAGTATGACAGCTAAGGATTCACCCCTCCACTTT. The whole variable domain, filled in from reference TRBV19 and TRBJ1-6, reads DGGITQSPKYLFRKEGQNVTLSCEQNLNHDAMYWYRQDPGQGLRLIYYSQIVNDFQKGDIAEGYSVSREKKESFPLTVTSAQKNPTAFYLCASSMTAKDSPLHFGNGTRLTVT.

This clone was seen more than once but under ten times. The chain has TRBV28 and TRBJ2-2, with 12 bases fitting TRBD2. CDR3 size: 17 residues. Looked up from germline, CDR1 is MDHEN and CDR2 is SYDVKM. Trimming took 0 bases from V and 6 from J; bases not matched to a gene: 5. The CDR3 spells CASSLWSLAGGPGELFF. CDR3 sequence (DNA): TGTGCCAGCAGTTTATGGTCGCTAGCGGGGGGGCCCGGGGAGCTGTTTTTT. The variable domain in full, completed from reference TRBV28 and TRBJ2-2, reads DVKVTQSSRYLVKRTGEKVFLECVQDMDHENMFWYRQDPGLGLRLIYFSYDVKMKEKGDIPEGYSVSREKKERFSLILESASTNQTSMYLCASSLWSLAGGPGELFFGEGSRLTVL.

Here the CDR3 DNA reads TGTGCCAGCGCGGCAGGGCGGGGGCTGCGGGAGACCCAGTACTTC. Protein product: CASAAGRGLRETQYF. This chain joins TRBV7-2 and TRBJ2-5, with D possibly TRBD2 on 7 matching bases. The CDR3 is made up of 15 amino acids. Trimming shortened V by 8 bases and J by 5 bases, and 21 bases separated the two germline ends. In germline, CDR1 is SGHTA, CDR2 FQGNSA.